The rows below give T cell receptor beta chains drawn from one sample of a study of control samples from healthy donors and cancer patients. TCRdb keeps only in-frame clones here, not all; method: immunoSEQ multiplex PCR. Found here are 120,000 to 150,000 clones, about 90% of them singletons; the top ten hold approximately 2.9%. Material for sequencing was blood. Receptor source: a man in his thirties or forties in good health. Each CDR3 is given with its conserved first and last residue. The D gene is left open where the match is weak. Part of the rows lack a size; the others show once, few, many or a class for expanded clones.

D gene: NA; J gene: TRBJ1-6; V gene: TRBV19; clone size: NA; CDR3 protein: CASSISADNNSPLHF; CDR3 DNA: TGTGCCAGTAGTATCTCGGCAGATAATAATTCACCCCTCCACTTT
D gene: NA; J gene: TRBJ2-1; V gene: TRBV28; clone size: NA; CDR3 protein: CASSLIGQDNEQFF; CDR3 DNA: TGTGCCAGCAGTTTGATTGGGCAGGACAATGAGCAGTTCTTC
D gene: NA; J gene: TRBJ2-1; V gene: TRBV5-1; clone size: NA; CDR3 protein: CASSLEGNSYNEQFF; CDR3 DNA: TGCGCCAGCAGCTTGGAGGGAAACTCCTACAATGAGCAGTTCTTC
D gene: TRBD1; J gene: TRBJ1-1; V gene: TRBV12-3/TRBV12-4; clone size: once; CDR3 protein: CASLGTGNTEAFF; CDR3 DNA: TGTGCCAGCCTCGGGACAGGGAACACTGAAGCTTTCTTT
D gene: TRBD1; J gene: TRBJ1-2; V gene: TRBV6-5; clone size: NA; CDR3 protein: CASSYSQQGNYGYTF; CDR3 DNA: TGTGCCAGCAGTTACTCGCAACAGGGGAACTATGGCTACACCTTC
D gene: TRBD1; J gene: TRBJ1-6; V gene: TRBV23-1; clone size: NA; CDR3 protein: CASSQSALGTARNSPLHF; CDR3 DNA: TGCGCCAGCAGTCAATCCGCCCTCGGGACAGCTCGCAATTCACCCCTCCACTTT
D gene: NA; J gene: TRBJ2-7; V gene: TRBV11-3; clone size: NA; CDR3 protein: CASSLGLTYEQYF; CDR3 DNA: TGTGCCAGCAGCTTAGGACTTACCTACGAGCAGTACTTC
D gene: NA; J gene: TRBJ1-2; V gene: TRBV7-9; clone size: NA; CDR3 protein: CASSLDRSGPCF; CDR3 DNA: TGTGCCAGCAGCTTAGATCGGTCAGGGCCATGCTTC
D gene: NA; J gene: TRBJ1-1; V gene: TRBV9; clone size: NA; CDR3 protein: CASSVAGGPNTEAFF; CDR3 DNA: TGTGCCAGCAGCGTCGCCGGGGGGCCGAACACTGAAGCTTTCTTT
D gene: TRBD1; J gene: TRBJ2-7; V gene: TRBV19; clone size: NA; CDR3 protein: CASSWATGGGEQYF; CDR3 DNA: TGTGCCAGTAGTTGGGCGACAGGGGGTGGCGAGCAGTACTTC
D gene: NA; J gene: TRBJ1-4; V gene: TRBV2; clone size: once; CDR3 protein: CASRDDISGENEKLFF; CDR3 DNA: TGTGCCAGCAGGGATGATATCAGCGGGGAAAATGAAAAACTGTTTTTT
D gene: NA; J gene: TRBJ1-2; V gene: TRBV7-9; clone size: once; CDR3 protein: CASRRERGVYGYTF; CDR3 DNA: TGTGCCAGCAGGCGGGAGAGGGGGGTTTATGGCTACACCTTC
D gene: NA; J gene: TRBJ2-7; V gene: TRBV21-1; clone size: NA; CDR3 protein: CVRCLDRVDPYEQYF; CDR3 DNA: TGTGTCCGATGTCTCGACAGGGTAGACCCCTACGAGCAGTACTTC
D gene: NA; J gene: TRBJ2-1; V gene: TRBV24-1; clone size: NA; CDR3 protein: CATSDFGYSANNEQFF; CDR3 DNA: TGTGCCACCAGTGATTTCGGTTATTCCGCAAACAATGAGCAGTTCTTC
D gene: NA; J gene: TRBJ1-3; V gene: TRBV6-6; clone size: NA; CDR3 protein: CASSFGQSSGNTIYF; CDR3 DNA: TGTGCCAGCAGCTTCGGACAGAGCTCTGGAAACACCATATATTTT
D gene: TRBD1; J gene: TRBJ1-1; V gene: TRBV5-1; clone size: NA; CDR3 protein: CASSPGGANTEAFF; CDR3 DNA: TGCGCCAGCAGCCCAGGGGGCGCGAACACTGAAGCTTTCTTT
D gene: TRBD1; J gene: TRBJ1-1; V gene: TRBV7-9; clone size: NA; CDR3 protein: CASSADRAISWTEAFF; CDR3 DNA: TGTGCCAGCAGCGCGGACAGGGCTATATCATGGACTGAAGCTTTCTTT
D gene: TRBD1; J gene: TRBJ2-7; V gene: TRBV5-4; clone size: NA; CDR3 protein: CASSLGALDRGYEQYF; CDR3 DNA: TGTGCCAGCAGCTTGGGGGCCCTTGACAGGGGGTACGAGCAGTACTTC
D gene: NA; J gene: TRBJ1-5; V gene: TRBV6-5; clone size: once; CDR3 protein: CASGRYSNQPQHF; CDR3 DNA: TGTGCCAGCGGACGGTATAGCAATCAGCCCCAGCATTTT
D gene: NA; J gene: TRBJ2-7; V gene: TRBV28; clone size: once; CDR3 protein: CASILGGSYEQYF; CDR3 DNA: TGTGCCAGCATCTTGGGGGGCTCCTACGAGCAGTACTTC
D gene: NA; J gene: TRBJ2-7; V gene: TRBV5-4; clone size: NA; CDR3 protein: CASSFITGKRYEQYF; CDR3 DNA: TGTGCCAGCAGCTTCATTACAGGGAAAAGGTACGAGCAGTACTTC
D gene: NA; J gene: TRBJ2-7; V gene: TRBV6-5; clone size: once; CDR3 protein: CASSYSGVEYF; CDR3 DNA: TGTGCCAGCAGTTACTCAGGGGTCGAGTACTTC
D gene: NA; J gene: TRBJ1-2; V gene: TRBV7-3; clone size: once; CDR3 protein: CASSLRGSDYGYTF; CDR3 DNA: TGTGCCAGCAGCTTGAGGGGTAGTGACTATGGCTACACCTTC
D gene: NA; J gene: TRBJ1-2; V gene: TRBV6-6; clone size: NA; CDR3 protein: CASSYSVGGGYGYTF; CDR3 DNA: TGTGCCAGCAGTTACTCTGTGGGGGGCGGCTATGGCTACACCTTC
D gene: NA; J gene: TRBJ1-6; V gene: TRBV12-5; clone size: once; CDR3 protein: CASGPSGQNNSPLHF; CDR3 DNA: TGTGCTAGTGGCCCATCCGGACAGAATAATTCACCCCTCCACTTT
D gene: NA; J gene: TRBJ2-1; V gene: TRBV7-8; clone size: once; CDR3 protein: CASSLVRLPSGNEQFF; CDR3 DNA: TGTGCCAGCAGCTTAGTCCGACTGCCTTCAGGCAATGAGCAGTTCTTC
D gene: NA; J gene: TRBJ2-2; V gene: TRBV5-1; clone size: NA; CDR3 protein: CASSLTENTGELFF; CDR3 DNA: TGCGCCAGCAGCTTGACAGAGAACACCGGGGAGCTGTTTTTT
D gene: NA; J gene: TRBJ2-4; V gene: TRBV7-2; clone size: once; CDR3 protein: CASSLAGAKNIQYF; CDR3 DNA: TGTGCCAGCAGCTTAGCGGGAGCCAAAAACATTCAGTACTTC
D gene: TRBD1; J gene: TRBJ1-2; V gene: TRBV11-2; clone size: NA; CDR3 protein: CASSLVDRGYGYTF; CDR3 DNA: TGTGCCAGCAGCTTAGTGGACAGGGGATATGGCTACACCTTC
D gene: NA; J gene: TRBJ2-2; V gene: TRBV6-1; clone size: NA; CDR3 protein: CASSPWGAGELFF; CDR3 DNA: TGTGCCAGCAGTCCCTGGGGTGCCGGGGAGCTGTTTTTT
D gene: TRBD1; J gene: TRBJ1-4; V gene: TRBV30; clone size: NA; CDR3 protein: CAWSEATGINEKLFF; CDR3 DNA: TGTGCCTGGAGTGAGGCGACAGGGATTAATGAAAAACTGTTTTTT
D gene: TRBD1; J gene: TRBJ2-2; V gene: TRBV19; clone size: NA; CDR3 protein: CASTSVGTVNTGELFF; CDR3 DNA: TGTGCCAGTACCTCCGTAGGGACAGTGAACACCGGGGAGCTGTTTTTT
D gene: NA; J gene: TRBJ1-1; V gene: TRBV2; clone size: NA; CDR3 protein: CASRTSPNTEAFF; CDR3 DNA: TGTGCCAGCAGGACTTCACCGAACACTGAAGCTTTCTTT
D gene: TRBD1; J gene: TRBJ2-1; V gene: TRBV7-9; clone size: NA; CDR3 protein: CASSFRQGEYNEQFF; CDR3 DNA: TGTGCCAGCAGTTTTAGACAGGGGGAGTACAATGAGCAGTTCTTC
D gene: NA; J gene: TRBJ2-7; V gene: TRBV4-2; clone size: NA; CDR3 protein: CASTLEVRGNSYEQYF; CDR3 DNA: TGTGCCAGCACCTTGGAGGTGCGGGGCAACTCCTACGAGCAGTACTTC
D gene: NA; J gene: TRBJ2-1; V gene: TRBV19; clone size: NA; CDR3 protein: CASSILTGRGNEQFF; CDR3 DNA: TGTGCCAGTAGTATCCTGACAGGTCGAGGTAATGAGCAGTTCTTC
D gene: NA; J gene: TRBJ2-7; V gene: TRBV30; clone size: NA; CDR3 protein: CAWRPQASPYEQYF; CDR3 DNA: TGTGCCTGGAGGCCACAAGCCTCACCCTACGAGCAGTACTTC
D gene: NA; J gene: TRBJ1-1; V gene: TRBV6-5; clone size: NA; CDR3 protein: CASRKDGTMNTEAFF; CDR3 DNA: TGTGCCAGCAGAAAGGACGGTACCATGAACACTGAAGCTTTCTTT
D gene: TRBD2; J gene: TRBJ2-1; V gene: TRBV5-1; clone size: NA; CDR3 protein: CASSLGLAGVNEQFF; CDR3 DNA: TGCGCCAGCAGCTTGGGACTAGCGGGGGTTAATGAGCAGTTCTTC
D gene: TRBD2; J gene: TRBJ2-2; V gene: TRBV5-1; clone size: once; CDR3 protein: CASSLNGGSGELFF; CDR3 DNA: TGCGCCAGCAGCTTGAACGGGGGGAGCGGGGAGCTGTTTTTT
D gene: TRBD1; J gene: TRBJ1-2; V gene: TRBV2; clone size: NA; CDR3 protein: CASSYKQGAINYGYTF; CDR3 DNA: TGTGCCAGCAGTTATAAACAGGGGGCCATTAACTATGGCTACACCTTC
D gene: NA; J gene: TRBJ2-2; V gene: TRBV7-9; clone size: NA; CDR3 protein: CASSQFRDKKSNTGELFF; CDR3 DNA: TGTGCCAGCAGCCAATTCCGGGACAAGAAATCGAACACCGGGGAGCTGTTTTTT
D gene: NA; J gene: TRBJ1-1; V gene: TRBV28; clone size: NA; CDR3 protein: CASSLYPTGNTEAFF; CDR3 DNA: TGTGCCAGCAGTTTATACCCCACAGGGAACACTGAAGCTTTCTTT
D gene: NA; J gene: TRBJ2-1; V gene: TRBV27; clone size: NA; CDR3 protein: CASSSRGSYNEQFF; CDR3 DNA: TGTGCCAGCAGTTCACGGGGATCCTACAATGAGCAGTTCTTC
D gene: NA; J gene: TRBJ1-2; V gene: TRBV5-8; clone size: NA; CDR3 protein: CASSLERLNYGYTF; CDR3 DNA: TGTGCCAGCAGCTTGGAACGGCTTAACTATGGCTACACCTTC
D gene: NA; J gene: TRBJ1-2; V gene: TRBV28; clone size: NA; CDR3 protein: CASSSNREFYGYTF; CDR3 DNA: TGTGCCAGCAGCTCAAACAGGGAATTCTATGGCTACACCTTC
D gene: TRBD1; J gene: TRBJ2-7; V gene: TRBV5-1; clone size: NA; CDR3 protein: CASSWDSSYEQYF; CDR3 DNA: TGCGCCAGCAGCTGGGACAGCTCCTACGAGCAGTACTTC
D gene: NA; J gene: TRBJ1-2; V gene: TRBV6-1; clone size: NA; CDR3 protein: CASSEWWETSNYGYTF; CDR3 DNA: TGTGCCAGCAGTGAATGGTGGGAAACCTCTAACTATGGCTACACCTTC
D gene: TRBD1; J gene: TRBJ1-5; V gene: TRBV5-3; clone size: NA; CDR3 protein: CARSLGRDREADLNQPQHF; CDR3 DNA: TGTGCCAGAAGCTTGGGTCGGGACAGGGAGGCGGATCTCAATCAGCCCCAGCATTTT
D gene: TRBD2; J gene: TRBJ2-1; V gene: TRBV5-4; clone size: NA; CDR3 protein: CASSLAPGGQSNEQFF; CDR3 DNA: TGTGCCAGCAGCTTGGCCCCGGGGGGGCAATCGAATGAGCAGTTCTTC
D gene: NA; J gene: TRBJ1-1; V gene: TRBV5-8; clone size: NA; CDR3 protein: CASSLYRSTEAFF; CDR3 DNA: TGTGCCAGCAGCTTGTACAGATCCACTGAAGCTTTCTTT
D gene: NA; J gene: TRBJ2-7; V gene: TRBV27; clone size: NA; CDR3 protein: CASTALAGGRYEQYF; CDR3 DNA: TGTGCCAGCACCGCACTGGCTGGAGGTCGCTACGAGCAGTACTTC
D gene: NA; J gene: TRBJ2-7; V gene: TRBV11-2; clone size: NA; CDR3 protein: CASSPLNRDKSYEQYF; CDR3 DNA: TGTGCCAGCAGCCCGTTAAACCGGGACAAGTCCTACGAGCAGTACTTC